The 22 T cell receptor beta chains presented below share a single source sample, sequenced in a study of shared T cell receptors in the human thymus. Sequenced by immunoSEQ multiplex PCR; TCRdb stores in-frame clones only, minus some. The sample records hundreds of thousands of clones, approximately 87% being singletons. The same sample was also used in a study of human thymus T cells.

The sample consisted of thymocytes. These receptors were collected from a boy in the first two years of life with a congenital heart defect.

The chain has TRBV4-3 and TRBJ2-1; no firm D call. Germline V lookup: CDR1 LGHNA, CDR2 YSLEER. This CDR3 spans 17 amino acids. V was cut by 2 bases and J by 0 bases, with 14 bases left in between. CDR3 amino acids: CASSQHPGPYSYNEQFF. CDR3 nucleotide sequence: TGCGCCAGCAGCCAACATCCAGGTCCTTACTCCTACAATGAGCAGTTCTTC.

This clone was observed a few times. This sequence joins TRBV5-6 and TRBJ2-7; maybe TRBD2 (6 bases). The CDR3 sequence is 13 residues long. Germline V gene lookup returns CDR1 SGHDT and CDR2 YYEEEE. V was cut by 3 bases and J by 3 bases, with 10 bases left in between. CDR3 loop: CASSSGTHYEQYF. The CDR3 DNA reads as TGTGCCAGCAGCTCCGGGACTCACTACGAGCAGTACTTC.

The V and J genes are TRBV28 and TRBJ2-7; 10 nucleotides agree with TRBD1. CDR1 is MDHEN, CDR2 SYDVKM, per germline. After removal of 6 bases from V and 6 bases from J, the junction contained 11 bases not matched to a gene. The CDR3 totals 15 residues. CDR3: CASSRYPGTGVEQYF. The CDR3 nucleotides read TGTGCCAGCAGCCGATACCCCGGGACAGGGGTCGAGCAGTACTTC.

The V gene is TRBV12-5, the J gene TRBJ1-2, with D perhaps TRBD1 (5 bases). The length of the CDR3 is 12 residues. The ends were cut back, 7 bases at V and 7 bases at J, with 13 bases in the middle. Germline CDR1 and CDR2: LGHNT and FRNRAP. This CDR3 is CASAQGPGGYTF. The CDR3 bases are TGTGCTAGTGCCCAGGGCCCGGGTGGCTACACCTTC.

This chain joins TRBV5-1 and TRBJ2-1; weak D call: TRBD1 (6 bases). The CDR3 is 15 residues long. CDR1 SGHRS and CDR2 YFSETQ come from the germline V gene. V was clipped by 0 bases and J by 6 bases, with 13 bases between them. CDR3 nucleotide sequence: TGCGCCAGCAGCTTGGAAGGGGGAGTACTCAATGAGCAGTTCTTC. Its translation: CASSLEGGVLNEQFF.

This clone has just a few counts. This chain uses TRBV28 with TRBJ2-4; the D gene is possibly TRBD1 (5 bases). The CDR3 length is 15 residues. The germline V and J ends were trimmed by 6 bases and 2 bases, with 14 bases remaining between them. CDR1 is MDHEN and CDR2 is SYDVKM in the germline V gene. Here the CDR3 DNA reads TGTGCCAGCAGCGACCTGTGGACAACCAAAAACATTCAGTACTTC. It specifies CASSDLWTTKNIQYF.

The chain recombines TRBV11-3 with TRBJ2-7; possible D gene TRBD2, 5 bases. The germline V gene encodes CDR1 SGHNT and CDR2 YENEEA. Trimming removed 5 bases at V and 7 bases at J, with 21 bases between. The CDR3 is made up of 15 amino acids. CDR3 DNA sequence: TGTGCCAGCAGCCCAATTGGCGGACCACCGGGGGAGCAGTACTTC. Its translation: CASSPIGGPPGEQYF. Full variable domain (outside the CDR3, taken from reference TRBV11-3 and TRBJ2-7): EAGVVQSPRYKIIEKKQPVAFWCNPISGHNTLYWYLQNLGQGPELLIRYENEEAVDDSQLPKDRFSAERLKGVDSTLKIQPAELGDSAVYLCASSPIGGPPGEQYFGPGTRLTVT.

The sample holds one count of this clone. The rearrangement joins TRBV7-9 to TRBJ2-7; D unclear. The V end was cut by 3 bases, the J end by 4 bases, with 13 bases between. Germline-derived CDR1 and CDR2 are SEHNR and FQNEAQ (reference sequence). This CDR3 region has 14 residues. DNA for the CDR3: TGTGCCAGCAGCTTGGGCATACAGTTATACGAGCAGTACTTC. Protein sequence: CASSLGIQLYEQYF.

The chain carries TRBV14 and TRBJ2-3; 12 positions match TRBD2. CDR1 is SGHDN and CDR2 is FVKESK in the germline V gene. The CDR3 covers 19 residues. J lost 5 bases, V lost 0 bases, and 12 bases had no gene match. The CDR3 DNA reads TGTGCCAGCAGCCAAGAGAGTACTAGCGGGAGGCCAGGGGGAGATACGCAGTATTTT. Protein sequence: CASSQESTSGRPGGDTQYF.

V is TRBV7-9 and J is TRBJ1-1; the D is unclear. Germline V lookup: CDR1 SEHNR, CDR2 FQNEAQ (reference sequence). The CDR3 totals 19 residues. V was clipped by 5 bases and J by 3 bases, with 28 bases between them. This CDR3 reads CASSPIRTIGVPTDTEAFF. CDR3 nucleotide sequence: TGTGCCAGCAGCCCCATTAGGACTATCGGAGTTCCGACGGACACTGAAGCTTTCTTT.

The chain uses TRBV7-9 and TRBJ2-7, with TRBD2 identical over 9 bases. This CDR3 has 15 amino acids. CDR1 and CDR2 (germline): SEHNR, FQNEAQ (reference sequence). V shed 7 bases, J shed 1 base, and the junction held 8 bases outside the gene matches. CDR3 residues: CASTSLAGLSYEQYF. As DNA, the CDR3 is TGTGCCAGCACCTCACTAGCGGGTCTTTCCTACGAGCAGTACTTC.

This chain links TRBV4-1 with TRBJ2-2, with 7 bases aligning to TRBD2. Germline-derived CDR1 and CDR2 are MGHRA and YSYEKL. The trim removed 0 bases at V and 1 base at J, leaving 8 bases unmatched. The CDR3 covers 18 residues. In nucleotides, the CDR3 is TGCGCCAGCAGCCAAGATTCCCACAGCGGGAAGAACACCGGGGAGCTGTTTTTT. It translates to CASSQDSHSGKNTGELFF.

Remarks on this clone: In the same sample, other DNA sequences code for this CDR3. This sequence joins TRBV5-1 and TRBJ2-7, with D uncertain. The CDR3 is 11 residues long. The germline gives CDR1 SGHRS, CDR2 YFSETQ. The V and J ends lost 0 bases and 6 bases respectively, with 4 bases between them. Here the CDR3 reads CASSLAGEQYF. Written as DNA, the CDR3 is TGCGCCAGCAGCTTGGCCGGCGAGCAGTACTTC.

The chain couples TRBV27 to TRBJ2-1; TRBD2 might be the D (6 bases). V shed 5 bases and J shed 9 bases, with 11 bases lying between them. CDR1 is MNHEY, CDR2 SMNVEV, per germline (reference sequence). The CDR3 is made up of 12 amino acids. The CDR3 sequence is CASSAGRGEQFF. As DNA, the CDR3 is TGTGCCAGCAGTGCAGGGCGGGGTGAGCAGTTCTTC.

This chain uses TRBV30 with TRBJ1-2; D ambiguous. With 1 base removed from V and 5 bases from J, the gap between germline ends came to 14 bases. Per germline, CDR1 GTSNPN and CDR2 SVGIG (reference sequence). The CDR3 extends over 14 amino acids. As DNA, the CDR3 is TGTGCCTGGAGTGCCCGGAAGGCGGGATATGGCTACACCTTC. Translation gives CAWSARKAGYGYTF.

The V call is TRBV29-1, the J call TRBJ2-7, with TRBD1 identical over 7 bases. This CDR3 region has 13 residues. V was pared by 4 bases and J by 6 bases, with 9 bases of the junction left unmatched. Germline CDR1 and CDR2: SQVTM and ANQGSEA. The DNA for the CDR3 is TGCAGCGTTGTTAAGGGGGCGAATGGCGAGCAGTACTTC. It translates to CSVVKGANGEQYF.

The chain has TRBV11-2 and TRBJ2-7; a possible D gene is TRBD1 (6 bases). The CDR3 spans 13 residues. V was cut by 5 bases and J by 4 bases, with 12 bases left in between. Germline CDR1 and CDR2: SGHAT and FQNNGV. The CDR3 nucleotides are TGTGCCAGCAGCCCCGACAGGCCGTACGAGCAGTACTTC. Its protein product is CASSPDRPYEQYF.

The V and J genes are TRBV27 and TRBJ2-7; 7 positions match TRBD1. The CDR3 has 15 residues. J was trimmed by 6 bases and V by 6 bases; bases with no gene match: 14. Germline lookup yields CDR1 MNHEY and CDR2 SMNVEV (reference sequence). This chain's CDR3 is CASRNSPGQRVEQYF. The CDR3 region has the DNA TGTGCCAGCAGAAACTCACCGGGACAGCGTGTCGAGCAGTACTTC.

This chain joins TRBV7-6 and TRBJ2-3; 15 bases align to TRBD2. There are 18 residues in the CDR3. Trimming at V came to 2 bases and at J to 2 bases, leaving 5 bases not matched to a gene. Germline V gene data show CDR1 as SGHVS and CDR2 as FNYEAQ. The DNA for the CDR3 is TGTGCCAGCAGCTTAATGGGACTAGCGGGAGGTTACACAGATACGCAGTATTTT. This encodes CASSLMGLAGGYTDTQYF. The whole variable domain, filled in from reference TRBV7-6 and TRBJ2-3, reads GAGVSQSPRYKVTKRGQDVALRCDPISGHVSLYWYRQALGQGPEFLTYFNYEAQQDKSGLPNDRFSAERPEGSISTLTIQRTEQRDSAMYRCASSLMGLAGGYTDTQYFGPGTRLTVL.

The chain recombines TRBV9 with TRBJ2-3, with a tentative D call TRBD2 (6 bases). The length of the CDR3 is 17 residues. V was clipped by 4 bases and J by 5 bases, with 23 bases between them. Germline loops: CDR1 SGDLS, CDR2 YYNGEE. DNA of the CDR3: TGTGCCAGCAGCCCACATGCGATGGCGGGATCCTTAGATACGCAGTATTTT. Protein sequence: CASSPHAMAGSLDTQYF.

This chain links TRBV4-1 with TRBJ2-7; 8 bases agree with TRBD1. Germline CDR1 and CDR2: MGHRA and YSYEKL. J lost 0 bases, V lost 3 bases, and 4 bases had no gene match. This CDR3 has 15 amino acids. CDR3 sequence (DNA): TGCGCCAGCAGCCACAGACAGGGGCCCTCCTACGAGCAGTACTTC. Encoded protein: CASSHRQGPSYEQYF.

The V and J genes are TRBV20-1 and TRBJ2-5, with a tentative D call TRBD1 (6 bases). V gave up 2 bases and J gave up 10 bases, with 11 bases separating them. This CDR3 comprises 11 residues. Germline CDR1 reads DFQATT; CDR2 reads SNEGSKA (reference sequence). The CDR3 region is CSARQGIGQYF. The CDR3 DNA is TGCAGTGCTAGACAGGGGATTGGCCAGTACTTC.